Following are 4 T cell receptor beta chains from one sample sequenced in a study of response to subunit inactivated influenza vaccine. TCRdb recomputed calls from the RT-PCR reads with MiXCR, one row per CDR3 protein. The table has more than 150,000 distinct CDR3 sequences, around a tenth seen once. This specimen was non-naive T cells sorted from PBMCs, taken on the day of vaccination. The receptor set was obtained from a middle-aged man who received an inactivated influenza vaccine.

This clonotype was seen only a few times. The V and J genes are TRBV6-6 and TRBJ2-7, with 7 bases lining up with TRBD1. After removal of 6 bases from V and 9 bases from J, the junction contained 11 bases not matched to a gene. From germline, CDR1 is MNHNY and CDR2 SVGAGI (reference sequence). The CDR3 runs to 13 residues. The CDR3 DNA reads TGTGCCAGCAGCGCCGGACAGGACCAGGCGCAGTACTTC. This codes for CASSAGQDQAQYF.

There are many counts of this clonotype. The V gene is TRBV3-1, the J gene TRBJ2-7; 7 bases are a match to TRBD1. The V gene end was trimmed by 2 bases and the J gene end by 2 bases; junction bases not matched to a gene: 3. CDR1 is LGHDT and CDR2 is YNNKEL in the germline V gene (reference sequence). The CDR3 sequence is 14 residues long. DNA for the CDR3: TGTGCCAGCAGCCAACTGGGACAGACCTACGAGCAGTACTTC. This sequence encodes CASSQLGQTYEQYF.

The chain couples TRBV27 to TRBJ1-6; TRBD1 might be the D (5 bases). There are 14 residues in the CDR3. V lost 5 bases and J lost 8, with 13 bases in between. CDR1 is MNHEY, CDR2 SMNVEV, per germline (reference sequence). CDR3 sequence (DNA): TGTGCCAGCAGTCCAGGTGGGGGACATTCACCCCTCCACTTT. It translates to CASSPGGGHSPLHF.

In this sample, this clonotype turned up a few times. DNA of the CDR3: TGCGCCAGCAGCCTAGGACAGCACGATGGCTACACCTTC. This gives the protein CASSLGQHDGYTF. V and J are TRBV5-1 and TRBJ1-2; maybe TRBD1 (6 bases). This CDR3 has 13 residues. V lost 4 bases and J lost 6, with 13 bases in between. Per the germline V gene, CDR1 is SGHRS and CDR2 is YFSETQ.